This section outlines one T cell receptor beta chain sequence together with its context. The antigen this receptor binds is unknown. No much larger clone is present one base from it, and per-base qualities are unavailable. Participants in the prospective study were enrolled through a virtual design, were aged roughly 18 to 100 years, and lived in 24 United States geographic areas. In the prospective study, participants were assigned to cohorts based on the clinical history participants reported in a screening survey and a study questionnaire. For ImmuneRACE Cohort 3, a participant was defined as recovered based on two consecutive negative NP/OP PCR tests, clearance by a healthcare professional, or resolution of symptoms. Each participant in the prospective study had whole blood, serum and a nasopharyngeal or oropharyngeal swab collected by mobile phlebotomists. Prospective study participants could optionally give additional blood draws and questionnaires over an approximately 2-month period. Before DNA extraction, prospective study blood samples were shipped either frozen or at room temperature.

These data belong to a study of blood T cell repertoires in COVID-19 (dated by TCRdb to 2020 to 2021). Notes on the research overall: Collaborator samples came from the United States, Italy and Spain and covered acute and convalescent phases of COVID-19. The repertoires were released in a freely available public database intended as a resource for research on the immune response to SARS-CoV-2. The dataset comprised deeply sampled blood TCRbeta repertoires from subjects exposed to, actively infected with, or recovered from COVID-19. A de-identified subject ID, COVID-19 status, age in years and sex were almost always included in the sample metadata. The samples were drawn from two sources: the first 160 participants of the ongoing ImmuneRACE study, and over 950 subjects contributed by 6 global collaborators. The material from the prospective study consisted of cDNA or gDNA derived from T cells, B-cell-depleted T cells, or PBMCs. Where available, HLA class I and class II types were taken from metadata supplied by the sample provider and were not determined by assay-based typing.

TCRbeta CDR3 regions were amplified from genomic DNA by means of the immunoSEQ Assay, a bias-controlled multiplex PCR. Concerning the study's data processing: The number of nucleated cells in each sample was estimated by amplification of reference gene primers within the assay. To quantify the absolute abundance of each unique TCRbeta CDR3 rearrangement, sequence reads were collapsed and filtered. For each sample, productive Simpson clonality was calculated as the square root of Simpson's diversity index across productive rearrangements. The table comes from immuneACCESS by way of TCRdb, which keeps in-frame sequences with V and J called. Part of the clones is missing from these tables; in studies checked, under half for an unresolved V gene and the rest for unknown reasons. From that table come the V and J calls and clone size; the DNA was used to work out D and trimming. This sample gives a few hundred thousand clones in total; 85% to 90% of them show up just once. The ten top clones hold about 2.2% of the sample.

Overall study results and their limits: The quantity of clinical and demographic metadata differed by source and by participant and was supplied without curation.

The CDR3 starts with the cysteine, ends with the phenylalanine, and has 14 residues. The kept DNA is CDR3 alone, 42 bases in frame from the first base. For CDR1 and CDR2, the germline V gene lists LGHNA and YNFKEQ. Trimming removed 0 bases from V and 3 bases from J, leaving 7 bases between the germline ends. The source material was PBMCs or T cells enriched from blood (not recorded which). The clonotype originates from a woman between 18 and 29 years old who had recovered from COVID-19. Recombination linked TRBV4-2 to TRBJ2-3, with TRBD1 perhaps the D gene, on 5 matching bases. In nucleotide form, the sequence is TGTGCCAGCAGCCAAGAAGGGGCGACAGATACGCAGTATTTT. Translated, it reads CASSQEGATDTQYF.